This T cell receptor (beta chain) was identified in a study of T cell repertoires in cytomegalovirus infection. As for the study in general: Selected CMV epitopes included recently identified HLA-C-restricted ones as well as well-studied HLA-B-restricted ones. Based on public TCR beta signatures, there were indications of CMV infection and of a matching HLA type.

TCRdb passed the reads through MiXCR, listing each CDR3 protein once. The table records about 830,000 distinct CDR3 sequences, roughly 33% of them present only once. Germline V gene data show CDR1 as MDHEN and CDR2 as SYDVKM. The CDR3 totals 17 residues. The trim removed 4 bases at V and 2 bases at J, leaving 8 bases unmatched. Comment on this clonotype: Its target is unknown.

Study-level results: The ex vivo response was dominated by HLA-C-restricted CMV-specific TCR beta clonotypes. Frequencies of public TCR beta families were cumulated, and this identified carriers of CMV plus the relevant HLA.

The sequence derives from a human donor in good health (CMV status not recorded). Some clones in this sample may be carry-over from other donors' samples. The chain uses TRBV28 and TRBJ1-6, with 7 bases matching TRBD1. The material was cultured CD8+ T cells from PBMCs, obtained from culture after CMV antigen stimulation. The CDR3 DNA follows: TGTGCCAGCAGTTCGCCCTCCGGGACAGCCTATAATTCACCCCTCCACTTT. Encoded protein: CASSSPSGTAYNSPLHF.